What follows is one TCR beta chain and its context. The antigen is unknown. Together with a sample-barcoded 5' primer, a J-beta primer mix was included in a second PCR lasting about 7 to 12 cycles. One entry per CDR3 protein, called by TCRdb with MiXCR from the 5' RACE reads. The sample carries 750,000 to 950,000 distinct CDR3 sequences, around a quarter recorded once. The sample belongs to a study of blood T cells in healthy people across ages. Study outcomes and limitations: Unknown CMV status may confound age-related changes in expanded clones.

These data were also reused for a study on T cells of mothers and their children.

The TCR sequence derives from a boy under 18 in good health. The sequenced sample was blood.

The CDR3 sequence is CSVEVVNRETQYF. In DNA form, the CDR3 reads TGCAGCGTTGAAGTGGTGAACAGGGAGACCCAGTACTTC. The V and J genes are TRBV29-1 and TRBJ2-1; a possible D gene is TRBD1 (5 bases). The end of the DNA aligns better with TRBJ2-5, so the J call may be wrong. The CDR3 contains 13 residues. Germline assignment: CDR1 SQVTM and CDR2 ANQGSEA.